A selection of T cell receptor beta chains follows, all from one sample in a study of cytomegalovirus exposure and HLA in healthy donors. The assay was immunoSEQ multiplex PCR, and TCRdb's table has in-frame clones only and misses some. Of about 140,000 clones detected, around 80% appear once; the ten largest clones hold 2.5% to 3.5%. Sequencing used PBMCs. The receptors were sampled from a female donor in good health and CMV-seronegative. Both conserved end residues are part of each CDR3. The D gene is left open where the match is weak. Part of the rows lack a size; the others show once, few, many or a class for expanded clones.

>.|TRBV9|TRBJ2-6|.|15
CASSPQGSGANVLTF
TGTGCCAGCAGCCCCCAGGGTTCTGGGGCCAACGTCCTGACTTTC
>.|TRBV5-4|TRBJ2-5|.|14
CASSAGLNQETQYF
TGTGCCAGCAGCGCCGGACTCAACCAAGAGACCCAGTACTTC
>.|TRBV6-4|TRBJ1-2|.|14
CASSPGVVGYGYTF
TGTGCCAGCAGTCCGGGGGTGGTCGGCTATGGCTACACCTTC
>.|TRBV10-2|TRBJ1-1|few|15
CASSSIVSGEAEAFF
TGCGCCAGCAGTTCAATAGTAAGTGGGGAGGCTGAAGCTTTCTTT
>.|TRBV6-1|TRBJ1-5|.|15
CASSEVAGGNQPQHF
TGTGCCAGCAGTGAAGTGGCAGGGGGCAATCAGCCCCAGCATTTT
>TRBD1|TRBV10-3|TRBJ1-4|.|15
CAISQGEVTNEKLFF
TGTGCCATCAGCCAGGGGGAAGTTACTAATGAAAAACTGTTTTTT
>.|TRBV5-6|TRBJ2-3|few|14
CASSLQGRTDTQYF
TGTGCCAGCAGCTTGCAGGGGCGCACAGATACGCAGTATTTT
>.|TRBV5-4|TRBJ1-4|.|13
CASSLSGREKLFF
TGTGCCAGCAGCTTGTCAGGGCGTGAAAAACTGTTTTTT
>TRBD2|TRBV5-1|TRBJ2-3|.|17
CASSSPDLAGGKDTQYF
TGCGCCAGCAGCTCACCCGACCTAGCGGGGGGCAAAGATACGCAGTATTTT
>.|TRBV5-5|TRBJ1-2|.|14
CASSRDTFRDGYTF
TGTGCCAGCAGCAGGGACACTTTTAGGGATGGCTACACCTTC
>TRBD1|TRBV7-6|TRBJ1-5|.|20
CASSLNPGQGVGYGNQPQHF
TGTGCCAGCAGCTTGAATCCGGGACAGGGGGTTGGCTATGGCAATCAGCCCCAGCATTTT
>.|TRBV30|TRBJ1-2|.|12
CAWKELGNGYPF
TGTGCCTGGAAGGAACTAGGGAATGGCTACCCCTTC
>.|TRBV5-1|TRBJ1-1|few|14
CASSWDIRNTEAFF
TGCGCCAGCAGCTGGGACATTAGAAACACTGAAGCTTTCTTT
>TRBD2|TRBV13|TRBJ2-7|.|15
CASSSAGGDEGEQYF
TGTGCCAGCAGCAGCGCCGGGGGGGATGAGGGCGAGCAGTACTTC
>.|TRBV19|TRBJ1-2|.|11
CASSTTYGYTF
TGTGCCAGTAGTACCACATATGGCTACACCTTC
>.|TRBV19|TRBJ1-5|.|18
CASSARPGVPNFNQPQHF
TGTGCCAGTAGTGCTCGTCCCGGGGTACCTAACTTCAATCAGCCCCAGCATTTT
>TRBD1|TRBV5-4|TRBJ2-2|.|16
CASSPPGTGGSGELFF
TGTGCCAGCAGCCCCCCCGGGACAGGGGGATCCGGGGAGCTGTTTTTT
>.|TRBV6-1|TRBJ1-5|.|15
CASSEPTGHNQPQHF
TGTGCCAGCAGTGAACCCACAGGGCACAATCAGCCCCAGCATTTT